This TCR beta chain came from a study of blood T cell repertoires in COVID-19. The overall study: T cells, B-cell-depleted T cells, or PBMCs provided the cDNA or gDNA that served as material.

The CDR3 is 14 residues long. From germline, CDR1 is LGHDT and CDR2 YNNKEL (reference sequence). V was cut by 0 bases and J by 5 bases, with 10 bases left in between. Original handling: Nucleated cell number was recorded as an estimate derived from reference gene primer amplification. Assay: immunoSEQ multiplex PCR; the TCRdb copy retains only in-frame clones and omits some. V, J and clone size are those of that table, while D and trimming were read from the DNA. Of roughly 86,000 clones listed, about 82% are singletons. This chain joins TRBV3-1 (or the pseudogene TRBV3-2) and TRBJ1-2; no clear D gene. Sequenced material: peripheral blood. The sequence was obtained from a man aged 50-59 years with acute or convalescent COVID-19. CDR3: CASSQEGSRYGYTF. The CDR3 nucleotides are TGTGCCAGCAGCCAAGAGGGGAGCCGGTATGGCTACACCTTC.